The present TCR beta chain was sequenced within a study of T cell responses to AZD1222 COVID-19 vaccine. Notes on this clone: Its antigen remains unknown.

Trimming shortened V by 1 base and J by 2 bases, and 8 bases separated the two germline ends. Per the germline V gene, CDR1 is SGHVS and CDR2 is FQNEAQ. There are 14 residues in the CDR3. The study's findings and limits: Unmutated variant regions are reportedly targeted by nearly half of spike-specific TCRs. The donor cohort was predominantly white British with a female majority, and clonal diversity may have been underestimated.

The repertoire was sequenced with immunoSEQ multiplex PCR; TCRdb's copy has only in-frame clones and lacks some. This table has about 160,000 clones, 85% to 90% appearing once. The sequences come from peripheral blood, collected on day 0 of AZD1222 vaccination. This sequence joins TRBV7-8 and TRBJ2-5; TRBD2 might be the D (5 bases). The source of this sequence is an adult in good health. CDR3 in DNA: TGTGCCAGCAGCTTAGTCCCGGGGCAAGAGACCCAGTACTTC. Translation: CASSLVPGQETQYF.